The 32 T cell receptor beta chains presented below share a single source sample, sequenced in a study of T cells in Graves' hyperthyroidism and ophthalmopathy. TCR beta CDR3 regions were amplified from RNA. The HTBI primer set was used in a first-round RT-PCR of the TCR CDR3. TCRdb re-analysed the multiplex PCR reads in MiXCR, keeping a single row per CDR3 protein. The data hold 480,000 or so distinct CDR3 sequences, with roughly 45% observed a single time. Source material: peripheral blood or thyroid tissue (not recorded which). These receptors were obtained from an adult woman with Graves' disease, either hyperthyroidism or ophthalmopathy (not recorded which).

V gene TRBV19 combines with J gene TRBJ1-6; no definite D call. The CDR3 is 12 amino acids. Germline V gene sequence: CDR1 LNHDA, CDR2 SQIVND (reference sequence). The CDR3 region has the DNA TGTGCTAGAGGAGGCCAAAATTCACCCCTCCACTTT. Translated, it gives CARGGQNSPLHF.

This clonotype was seen repeatedly, ten times or more. The chain recombines TRBV6-5 with TRBJ2-5, with a weak D call TRBD1 (6 bases). Germline V gene lookup returns CDR1 MNHEY and CDR2 SVGAGI. The CDR3 has 14 amino acids. Trimming removed 10 bases from V and 2 bases from J, with 17 bases in between. The CDR3 spells CATTSWGQQETQYF. CDR3 nucleotides: TGTGCCACCACGAGCTGGGGACAACAAGAGACCCAGTACTTC.

Ten or more counts support this clonotype. The J gene is TRBJ1-5, the V gene TRBV5-5; D gene uncertain. Germline CDR1 reads SGHKS; CDR2 reads YYEKEE (reference sequence). This CDR3 comprises 14 residues. The ends were cut back, 5 bases at V and 4 bases at J, with 13 bases in the middle. CDR3 DNA: TGTGCCAGCAGTGATGGACCTCAAAATCAGCCCCAGCATTTT. Its protein is CASSDGPQNQPQHF.

In its sample, this clonotype was seen many times. Compared with germline, one end of the junction differs, possibly owing to a read error. The chain uses TRBV6-1 and TRBJ2-7, with a possible D match to TRBD2 (5 bases). This CDR3 comprises 13 residues. Per germline, CDR1 MNHNS and CDR2 SASEGT. CDR3 sequence (DNA): TGTGCCGGCAGTCCTAGACTATCCTACGAGCAGTACTTC. Translating gives CAGSPRLSYEQYF.

In its sample, this clonotype was seen once. The rearrangement links TRBV10-3 to TRBJ2-5; 12 bases are a match to TRBD2. The junction had 8 bases not matched to a gene; V was cut back by 4 bases and J by 5 bases. Germline V gene sequence: CDR1 ENHRY, CDR2 SYGVKD. The CDR3 loop spans 16 amino acids. The CDR3 nucleotides are TGTGCCATCAGTGTAGCTAGCGGGGGGGCGGCGGAGACCCAGTACTTC. Amino acids: CAISVASGGAAETQYF.

This clonotype has more than one count but fewer than ten. The rearrangement uses TRBV29-1 and TRBJ1-2; possible D gene TRBD1, 6 bases. There are 15 residues in the CDR3. V gave up 5 bases and J gave up 6 bases, with 22 bases separating them. Germline V CDR1 and CDR2: SQVTM, ANQGSEA. The CDR3 sequence is CSVSRDTSGDDGYTF. CDR3 sequence (DNA): TGCAGCGTTTCCCGGGACACTTCCGGGGACGATGGCTACACCTTC. Drawing the rest from reference TRBV29-1 and TRBJ1-2, the complete variable domain is SAVISQKPSRDICQRGTSLTIQCQVDSQVTMMFWYRQQPGQSLTLIATANQGSEATYESGFVIDKFPISRPNLTFSTLTVSNMSPEDSSIYLCSVSRDTSGDDGYTFGSGTRLTVV.

The chain couples TRBV7-9 to TRBJ1-6, with D unclear. The CDR3 is 17 residues long. Trimming cost V 5 bases and J 0 bases, with 14 bases left between them. Per the germline V gene, CDR1 is SEHNR and CDR2 is FQNEAQ (reference sequence). CDR3 in DNA: TGTGCCAGCAGCAAAACCGGGTCTAGCTCCTATAATTCACCCCTCCACTTT. Its translation: CASSKTGSSSYNSPLHF.

The V call is TRBV29-1, the J call TRBJ2-5; 9 bases line up with TRBD2. The CDR3 runs 14 residues. Unmatched junction bases numbered 11, after V lost 8 bases and J lost 4 bases. Germline V gene data show CDR1 as SQVTM and CDR2 as ANQGSEA. As DNA, the CDR3 is TGCAGCAGTTCGGTGACTAGCGGTGCAGAGACCCAGTACTTC. Its translation: CSSSVTSGAETQYF.

This clonotype was counted a few times. The chain carries TRBV29-1 and TRBJ1-3, with unresolved D. Per the germline V gene, CDR1 is SQVTM and CDR2 is ANQGSEA. The CDR3 is 13 amino acids. With 6 bases removed from V and 0 bases from J, the gap between germline ends came to 9 bases. In nucleotides, the CDR3 is TGCAGCGTAATGGGGAGCTCTGGAAACACCATATATTTT. It translates to CSVMGSSGNTIYF.

This clonotype appeared a few times. The conserved final phenylalanine or tryptophan is absent from the CDR3, which likely points to a read error. The CDR3: CATGQGGTSGANVLTP. The CDR3 nucleotides read TGTGCCACCGGACAGGGGGGTACCTCTGGGGCCAACGTCCTGACTCCA. V is TRBV19 and J is TRBJ2-6, with 10 bases identical to TRBD1. This CDR3 has 16 residues. Germline V CDR1 and CDR2: LNHDA, SQIVND (reference sequence). V dropped 10 bases and J dropped 0; count of bases not matched to a gene: 6.

V usage is TRBV20-1 and J usage is TRBJ1-5; 7 bases align to TRBD1. Germline-derived CDR1 and CDR2 are DFQATT and SNEGSKA (reference sequence). This CDR3 contains 16 residues. V gave up 4 bases and J gave up 2 bases; unmatched junction bases: 11. The chain's CDR3 is CSAIDRTGLGNQPQHF. The CDR3 DNA follows: TGCAGTGCTATTGATCGGACAGGCCTCGGCAATCAGCCCCAGCATTTT.

The chain employs TRBV11-3 and TRBJ1-2, with D perhaps matching TRBD1 (6 bases). The germline V gene encodes CDR1 SGHNT and CDR2 YENEEA. With 4 bases removed from V and 2 bases from J, the gap between germline ends came to 14 bases. This CDR3 has 15 amino acids. CDR3 residues: CASSCRDKKNYGYTF. In DNA, the CDR3 is TGTGCCAGCAGCTGCCGGGACAAGAAGAACTATGGCTACACCTTC.

Points on this clonotype: Possible read error: a much larger clone is one base away. This chain links TRBV6-6 with TRBJ2-2, with 9 bases lining up with TRBD2. The CDR3 covers 15 residues. Germline values: CDR1 MNHNY, CDR2 SVGAGI (reference sequence). Written as DNA, the CDR3 is TGTGCCAGCACGAATAGCGGGAGAATGACCGGGGAGCTGCTTTTT. It encodes CASTNSGRMTGELLF.

This chain uses TRBV20-1 with TRBJ1-6, with D tentatively TRBD1 (5 bases). Germline V gives CDR1 DFQATT, CDR2 SNEGSKA (reference sequence). This CDR3 comprises 15 residues. The V end lost 0 bases, the J end lost 7 bases, and 13 bases lay between the germline ends. In nucleotides, the CDR3 is TGCAGTGCTAGAGACACGGGGGTGTGGAATTCACCCCTCCACTTT. This encodes CSARDTGVWNSPLHF.

The genes are TRBV2 and TRBJ2-2, with 8 bases that match TRBD2. Germline V gene sequence: CDR1 SNHLY, CDR2 FYNNEI. CDR3 size: 16 residues. Losses at the gene ends were 6 bases for V and 0 bases for J; bases not matched to a gene: 6. The CDR3: CASRWSSGANTGELFF. CDR3 in DNA: TGTGCCAGCAGATGGAGTAGCGGGGCGAACACCGGGGAGCTGTTTTTT.

The sample holds many counts of this clonotype. The CDR3 is CATSDRASGEAFF. For the CDR3, the DNA is TGTGCCACCAGTGATCGGGCATCGGGTGAAGCTTTCTTT. The V and J genes are TRBV24-1 and TRBJ1-1; no reliable D call. Trimming removed 3 bases from V and 7 bases from J, with 11 bases in between. The germline gives CDR1 KGHDR, CDR2 SFDVKD. The CDR3 length is 13 residues.

The chain is built from TRBV5-1 and TRBJ2-7; a possible D gene is TRBD1 (5 bases). Germline CDR1 SGHRS, CDR2 YFSETQ. The CDR3 runs 17 residues. Trimming removed 1 base from V and 3 bases from J, with 20 bases in between. The CDR3 sequence is CASSLYDSSTPFYEQYF. As DNA, the CDR3 is TGCGCCAGCAGCTTGTATGACAGTTCAACACCCTTCTACGAGCAGTACTTC.

As to this clonotype: A junction end diverges from the germline sequence, so it may reflect a read error. The rearrangement links TRBV24-1 to TRBJ2-5; D gene ambiguous. The CDR3 is 14 amino acids. The germline V gene has CDR1 KGHDR and CDR2 SFDVKD. The CDR3 protein is CATSDRVAPETQCF. For the CDR3, the DNA is TGTGCCACCAGTGACCGGGTAGCCCCAGAGACCCAGTGCTTC.

This chain links TRBV10-2 with TRBJ2-1, with 7 bases lining up with TRBD2. Germline CDR1 is WSHSY and CDR2 is SAAADI. The CDR3 consists of 14 residues. With 2 bases clipped from V and 3 bases from J, the junction kept 1 base outside the gene matches. The DNA of the CDR3 is TGCGCCAGCAGTGAGGGCGGGAGCTACAATGAGCAGTTCTTC. Its translation: CASSEGGSYNEQFF.

The chain combines TRBV12-3 or TRBV12-4 with TRBJ1-2, with 7 bases fitting TRBD1. The V and J ends lost 6 bases and 8 bases, in that order; junction bases with no gene match: 9. The CDR3 runs to 13 residues. CDR3: CASSPPTGKGYTF. The CDR3 DNA sequence: TGTGCCAGCAGCCCCCCGACAGGGAAAGGCTACACCTTC.

Of note for this clonotype: This could be a read error, since a much larger clone is one nucleotide away. The chain uses TRBV20-1 and TRBJ1-4; 12 nucleotides match TRBD1. Germline CDR1 and CDR2: DFQATT and SNEGSKA (reference sequence). This CDR3 has 19 amino acids. V trimming: 1 base; J trimming: 6 bases; junction bases outside the gene matches: 15. This CDR3 is CSARGPGGTGGRWDEKLFF. In DNA, the CDR3 is TGCAGTGCTAGAGGTCCGGGAGGGACAGGGGGCAGGTGGGATGAAAAACTGTTTTTT.

This clonotype was detected a few times. The V and J genes are TRBV3-1 and TRBJ2-5; 7 bases agree with TRBD1. V shed 5 bases, J shed 3 bases, and the junction held 9 bases outside the gene matches. The CDR3 contains 15 residues. In germline, CDR1 is LGHDT, CDR2 YNNKEL (reference sequence). The CDR3 bases are TGTGCCAGCAGCAAGACCGGGACAGATAAAGAGACCCAGTACTTC. Encoded protein: CASSKTGTDKETQYF.

This clonotype was counted many times. The chain joins TRBV7-9 to TRBJ2-7; D ambiguous. The V and J ends lost 6 bases and 4 bases respectively, with 10 bases between them. Germline-derived CDR1 and CDR2 are SEHNR and FQNEAQ (reference sequence). This CDR3 region has 12 residues. The CDR3 sequence is CASSSFGYEQYF. The CDR3 DNA sequence: TGTGCCAGCAGTAGTTTCGGTTACGAGCAGTACTTC.

This clonotype came up a few times. The rearrangement uses TRBV4-2 and TRBJ1-5; 9 nucleotides match TRBD1. Germline CDR1 LGHNA, CDR2 YNFKEQ. The CDR3 runs to 16 residues. V lost 0 bases and J lost 7; bases outside the gene matches: 7. CDR3 in DNA: TGTGCCAGCAGCCAAGATGCACAGGGGGCTTTCCAGCCCCAGCATTTT. Translation gives CASSQDAQGAFQPQHF.

In this sample, this clonotype turned up a few times. J is TRBJ1-4 and V is TRBV7-8, with D possibly being TRBD1 (5 bases). Between the trimmed V and J ends, which lost 4 bases and 6 bases, there was a span of 15 bases. The CDR3 contains 15 residues. Germline V gene lookup returns CDR1 SGHVS and CDR2 FQNEAQ. The CDR3: CASSYGTVGYEKLFF. In nucleotides, the CDR3 is TGTGCCAGCAGCTACGGGACGGTGGGGTATGAAAAACTGTTTTTT. Drawing the rest from reference TRBV7-8 and TRBJ1-4, the complete variable domain is GAGVSQSPRYKVAKRGQDVALRCDPISGHVSLFWYQQALGQGPEFLTYFQNEAQLDKSGLPSDRFFAERPEGSVSTLKIQRTQQEDSAVYLCASSYGTVGYEKLFFGSGTQLSVL.

The rearrangement uses TRBV15 and TRBJ1-6, with a tentative D call TRBD1 (5 bases). This CDR3 is built from 12 residues. V lost 2 bases and J lost 16, with 12 bases in between. Looked up from germline, CDR1 is LNHNV and CDR2 is YYDKDF (reference sequence). The CDR3 nucleotides are TGTGCCACCAGCAGACTGGCAGGGACGCTCCACTTT. It encodes CATSRLAGTLHF.

The chain is built from TRBV7-6 and TRBJ2-7, with 9 nucleotides matching TRBD1. In germline, CDR1 is SGHVS, CDR2 FNYEAQ. This CDR3 has 15 amino acids. V trimming: 5 bases; J trimming: 4 bases; junction bases outside the gene matches: 9. This CDR3 reads CASSAPGQGVYEQYF. The CDR3 region has the DNA TGTGCCAGCAGCGCACCGGGACAGGGAGTTTACGAGCAGTACTTC.

The rearrangement links TRBV7-9 to TRBJ1-2; 7 bases line up with TRBD1. The CDR3 is 16 residues long. The V and J ends lost 4 bases and 3 bases, in that order; junction bases with no gene match: 11. Per germline, CDR1 SEHNR and CDR2 FQNEAQ (reference sequence). Here the CDR3 reads CASSSTNRGGDYGYTF. CDR3 nucleotides: TGTGCCAGCAGCTCTACCAACAGGGGAGGGGACTATGGCTACACCTTC.

This clonotype was recorded many times. This chain connects TRBV7-9 to TRBJ2-7, with D hard to call. Trimming stripped 5 bases from V and 0 bases from J, with 11 bases between. The CDR3 covers 14 residues. Germline CDR1 reads SEHNR; CDR2 reads FQNEAQ (reference sequence). CDR3 nucleotides: TGTGCCAGCAGCCAGCTAACGAGCTCCTACGAGCAGTACTTC. Its protein product is CASSQLTSSYEQYF.

For this clonotype: A much larger clone sits a single nucleotide away, making a read error possible. The V and J genes are TRBV6-5 and TRBJ2-7; 7 nucleotides align to TRBD1. The CDR3 runs 14 residues. CDR1 MNHEY and CDR2 SVGAGI come from the germline V gene. CDR3 protein: CAGSRTRQGDEQYF. CDR3 DNA: TGTGCCGGCAGCAGGACCCGACAGGGAGACGAGCAGTACTTC.

The rearrangement uses TRBV19 and TRBJ1-1; D is perhaps TRBD1 (5 bases). Per germline, CDR1 LNHDA and CDR2 SQIVND (reference sequence). V was shortened by 6 bases and J by 0 bases, with 8 bases between the two germline ends. The CDR3 sequence is 13 residues long. The CDR3 here is CASSDSLNTEAFF. The DNA of the CDR3 is TGTGCCAGTAGCGACAGTTTGAACACTGAAGCTTTCTTT.

This clonotype was counted at least ten times. The chain combines TRBV10-3 with TRBJ1-5, with TRBD1 matching over 8 bases. The length of the CDR3 is 15 residues. Per the germline V gene, CDR1 is ENHRY and CDR2 is SYGVKD. J was trimmed by 11 bases and V by 0 bases; bases with no gene match: 9. The CDR3 region has the DNA TGTGCCATCAGTGAGTCCGTGCAGGGGGCGAGGACCCAGCATTTT. This encodes CAISESVQGARTQHF.